This entry lists 9 T cell receptor beta chains sequenced from one sample in a study of blood T cells in healthy people across ages. Next came a second PCR, run for about 7 to 12 cycles, which used a sample-barcoded 5' primer along with a J-beta primer mix. MiXCR, run by TCRdb on the 5' RACE reads, gives a single entry per CDR3 protein. The sample includes about 650,000 distinct CDR3 sequences, roughly 32% of them seen just once. Sequenced input: blood. Receptors were obtained from a woman at least 80 years old in good health.

This clonotype was detected many times. The V call is TRBV7-3, the J call TRBJ2-1, with 8 bases lining up with TRBD1. The germline gives CDR1 SGHTA, CDR2 FQGTGA. The CDR3 length is 16 residues. The junction had 12 bases not matched to a gene; V was cut back by 5 bases and J by 6 bases. This chain's CDR3 is CASSPNRGWKVNEQFF. The CDR3 DNA is TGTGCCAGCAGCCCCAACAGGGGGTGGAAGGTCAATGAGCAGTTCTTC.

This clonotype appeared a few times. Sequence at one end of the junction differs from germline and may be a read error. The chain has TRBV2 and TRBJ1-6; TRBD1 is a possible D gene (5 bases). The CDR3 spans 14 residues. Germline assignment: CDR1 SNHLY and CDR2 FYNNEI. The CDR3 DNA sequence: TGTGCCAGCAAAACGGGGGTGACAAATTCACCCCCCCACTTT. Translated, it gives CASKTGVTNSPPHF. The entire variable domain, with the rest obtained from reference TRBV2 and TRBJ1-6, is as follows: EPEVTQTPSHQVTQMGQEVILRCVPISNHLYFYWYRQILGQKVEFLVSFYNNEISEKSEIFDDQFSVERPDGSNFTLKIRSTKLEDSAMYFCASKTGVTNSPPHFGNGTRLTVT.

This clonotype was detected many times. The rearrangement joins TRBV9 to TRBJ2-5; D not resolved. The germline CDR1 and CDR2 sequences are SGDLS and YYNGEE. V was trimmed by 2 bases and J by 5 bases, leaving 13 bases between them. The CDR3 totals 14 residues. CDR3 nucleotides: TGTGCCAGCAGCGTCGACTTATATGGGGAGACCCAGTACTTC. Its translation: CASSVDLYGETQYF.

The sample holds a few counts of this clonotype. V usage is TRBV28 and J usage is TRBJ2-6, with 7 bases aligning to TRBD1. J lost 13 bases, V lost 4 bases, and 4 bases had no gene match. Germline loops: CDR1 MDHEN, CDR2 SYDVKM. The CDR3 contains 12 residues. CDR3 protein: CASSWTGGVLTF. As DNA, the CDR3 is TGTGCCAGCAGTTGGACAGGTGGGGTCCTGACTTTC.

As concerns this clonotype: Given a much more abundant clone one base away, this may be a read error. The chain joins TRBV7-9 to TRBJ2-5, with TRBD1 matching over 9 bases. Germline V CDR1 and CDR2: SEHNR, FQNEAQ (reference sequence). There are 14 residues in the CDR3. Unmatched junction bases numbered 10, after V lost 3 bases and J lost 11 bases. The chain's CDR3 is CASSFGQGYNEQYF. The CDR3 nucleotides are TGTGCCAGCAGCTTCGGACAGGGGTACAATGAGCAGTACTTC.

As concerns this clonotype: This may arise from a read error, as a much more abundant clone is one base away. J is TRBJ2-7 and V is TRBV7-6; 9 nucleotides align to TRBD2. The CDR3 runs 15 residues. Losses at the gene ends were 6 bases for V and 2 bases for J; bases not matched to a gene: 8. Germline-derived CDR1 and CDR2 are SGHVS and FNYEAQ. CDR3 nucleotide sequence: TGTGCCAGCAGTCCTCGACTAGCGGAGACCTACGAGCAGTACTTC. Its translation is CASSPRLAETYEQYF.

This clonotype was detected only once. The rearrangement joins TRBV29-1 to TRBJ2-7; a possible D gene is TRBD2 (5 bases). The germline V and J ends were trimmed by 4 bases and 6 bases, with 13 bases remaining between them. The germline gives CDR1 SQVTM, CDR2 ANQGSEA. CDR3 length: 12 amino acids. CDR3 amino acids: CSVGDWGAEQYF. The CDR3 DNA reads TGCAGCGTTGGGGATTGGGGAGCCGAGCAGTACTTC.

J is TRBJ2-1 and V is TRBV7-6, with 12 bases matching TRBD2. Germline assignment: CDR1 SGHVS and CDR2 FNYEAQ. V lost 5 bases and J lost 10; bases outside the gene matches: 12. The CDR3 runs 16 residues. The CDR3: CASSPRTSGVGGEQFF. CDR3 bases: TGTGCCAGCAGCCCTAGGACTAGCGGGGTCGGGGGCGAGCAGTTCTTC.

The V and J genes are TRBV2 and TRBJ1-5; D unresolved. Looked up from germline, CDR1 is SNHLY and CDR2 is FYNNEI. V was pared by 2 bases and J by 2 bases, with 7 bases between. CDR3 size: 14 residues. CDR3 sequence (DNA): TGTGCCAGCAGTGAAAACGGACGCAATCAGCCCCAGCATTTT. Encoded protein: CASSENGRNQPQHF.